Below are 5 T cell receptor beta chains sequenced from a single sample in a study of PD-1 blockade in classical Hodgkin lymphoma. Repertoires were generated with immunoSEQ multiplex PCR, while TCRdb's copy carries only in-frame clones and drops some. The sample lists some 84,000 clones, around 90% occurring once. All patients experienced relapse after autologous stem cell transplantation, and brentuximab vedotin exposure was variable. The specimen was peripheral blood mononuclear cells (PBMCs), collected before the second cycle of nivolumab. The receptors here all came from a human donor with classical Hodgkin lymphoma.

The rearrangement links TRBV6-7 to TRBJ2-5, with D perhaps TRBD1 or TRBD2 (5 bases each). TRBV6-7 is assigned to the ORF class and has an uncertain function. This CDR3 has 13 residues. V lost 10 bases and J lost 5, with 17 bases in between. This CDR3 reads CATRSGLRETQYF. The CDR3 bases are TGTGCCACCAGATCGGGGCTTCGGGAGACCCAGTACTTC.

V and J are TRBV7-2 and TRBJ2-4; 9 positions agree with TRBD2. The ends lost 6 bases at V and 6 bases at J; junction bases unmatched: 6. The length of the CDR3 is 14 residues. CDR1 and CDR2 (germline): SGHTA, FQGNSA. This CDR3 is CASRHGGGGNIQYF. CDR3 sequence (DNA): TGTGCCAGCAGGCACGGCGGGGGGGGAAACATTCAGTACTTC.

This rearrangement joins TRBV27 to TRBJ1-5, with 8 bases matching TRBD1. V dropped 8 bases and J dropped 6; count of bases not matched to a gene: 15. CDR3 size: 16 residues. Germline loops: CDR1 MNHEY, CDR2 SMNVEV (reference sequence). CDR3 sequence reads: CASRAYRTGSSQPQHF. The DNA of the CDR3 is TGTGCCAGCCGAGCATACCGGACAGGGTCGAGTCAGCCCCAGCATTTT.

This clone is a singleton in its sample. The chain uses TRBV28 and TRBJ1-3, with 10 positions matching TRBD1. The V gene's germline CDR1 is MDHEN and CDR2 SYDVKM. This CDR3 is 15 amino acids long. The V segment lost 6 bases and the J segment 0 bases; nucleotides outside the gene matches: 2. This CDR3 reads CASRGQGSSGNTIYF. The CDR3 nucleotides are TGTGCCAGCAGGGGACAGGGGAGCTCTGGAAACACCATATATTTT.

The V gene is TRBV11-3, the J gene TRBJ2-7; possible D gene TRBD1, 7 bases. CDR3 length: 15 amino acids. The V and J ends lost 1 base and 3 bases respectively, with 13 bases between them. Germline V CDR1 and CDR2: SGHNT, YENEEA. In DNA form, the CDR3 reads TGTGCCAGCAGCTTAGGGGCGGGACAGCACTACGAGCAGTACTTC. This gives the protein CASSLGAGQHYEQYF.